This T cell receptor (beta chain) was sequenced for a study of metastatic and nonmetastatic thyroid tumors. The wider study: Both malignant and benign thyroid patients supplied peripheral blood and tumor or nodule tissue samples, across which the repertoires of these patients were then compared. Overall study findings and caveats: Reported TCR beta diversity, measured in blood and tumor, was significantly higher for malignant thyroid tumors than for benign nodules.

Original processing methods: Between-group CDR3 differences, defined by clinicopathological status, yielded a distant-metastasis classifier for papillary thyroid cancer. TCRdb re-analyzed the PCR reads using MiXCR. The V and J calls were determined by TCRdb, not by the authors. In the table there are around 35,000 clones, over 15% of which are singletons. The CDR3 spans 14 residues. CDR1 is SQVTM and CDR2 is ANQGSEA in the germline V gene. Until they underwent thyroid surgery, no patient had received any treatment. This clone was recorded a few times. As yet, its antigen is unknown. This could be a read error, since a much larger clone is one nucleotide away.

The sequenced material came from blood. J is TRBJ2-1 and V is TRBV29-1; D may match TRBD1 or TRBD2 (8 bases each). The TCR originated in a female donor with papillary thyroid cancer or a benign thyroid nodule (not recorded which). Some clones in this sample may be carry-over from other donors' samples. CDR3 nucleotide sequence: TGCATCGTCGGGAGGGACAGGCCTTACAATGAGCAGTTCTTC. The encoded protein is CIVGRDRPYNEQFF.